The rows below give T cell receptor beta chains drawn from one sample of a study of post-analysis software for immune sequencing data. TCRdb analysed the PCR reads with MiXCR anew, one entry per CDR3 protein. This table has hundreds of thousands of distinct CDR3 sequences, about 57% appearing once. The sample was blood. The receptors here all came from a girl aged 10-17 years with multiple sclerosis. Both conserved end residues are part of each CDR3. D genes are given only for firm matches. Rows give clone size only sometimes, using once, few, many, or a class for an expanded clone.

CSAPRGINKNIQYF,TGCAGTGCTCCCAGAGGAATAAACAAAAACATTCAGTACTTC,few,TRBJ2-4,TRBV20-1,.
CTISDSSGGAGEQYF,TGTACCATCAGTGATTCTAGCGGTGGGGCGGGAGAGCAGTACTTC,.,TRBJ2-7,TRBV10-3,TRBD2
CASSWSSGRALAKNIQYF,TGTGCCAGCAGTTGGAGTAGCGGGAGGGCCCTAGCCAAAAACATTCAGTACTTC,few,TRBJ2-4,TRBV12-3/TRBV12-4,TRBD2
CSVEGGVNTQYF,TGCAGCGTTGAAGGCGGAGTGAATACGCAGTATTTT,few,TRBJ2-3,TRBV29-1,.
CSVKTGLSYEQYF,TGCAGCGTTAAGACAGGCCTCTCCTACGAGCAGTACTTC,.,TRBJ2-7,TRBV29-1,.
CASSQEGGRKEQYF,TGTGCCAGCAGCCAAGAGGGCGGGCGGAAGGAGCAGTACTTC,few,TRBJ2-5,TRBV3-1,.
CRPVEPHSYEQYF,TGCAGGCCCGTGGAACCCCACTCCTACGAGCAGTACTTC,few,TRBJ2-7,TRBV29-1,.
CASSLAAGTYGHTF,TGCGCCAGCAGCTTGGCCGCAGGGACCTATGGCCACACCTTC,once,TRBJ1-2,TRBV5-1,.
CASSLGQGSHNEQFF,TGTGCCAGCAGCTTAGGACAGGGTAGCCACAATGAGCAGTTCTTC,.,TRBJ2-1,TRBV7-7,TRBD1
CASSYRVGEQFF,TGTGCCAGCAGTTACAGGGTCGGTGAGCAGTTCTTC,.,TRBJ2-1,TRBV6-6,.
CASSAGRNEQYF,TGCGCCAGCAGCGCCGGGCGGAACGAGCAGTACTTC,few,TRBJ2-7,TRBV5-1,.
CASSPGSGWDTGELFF,TGTGCCAGCAGCCCGGGCAGCGGTTGGGACACCGGGGAGCTGTTTTTT,.,TRBJ2-2,TRBV7-9,.
CSASGSGNEQYF,TGCAGTGCTAGCGGGAGTGGCAATGAGCAGTACTTC,.,TRBJ2-5,TRBV20-1,.
CSPGGPNLNEQFF,TGCAGTCCGGGGGGTCCCAACCTCAATGAGCAGTTCTTC,few,TRBJ2-1,TRBV20-1,TRBD2
CSASPPAWGVKETQYF,TGCAGTGCTAGCCCTCCCGCGTGGGGGGTAAAAGAGACCCAGTACTTC,.,TRBJ2-5,TRBV20-1,.
CASSLFPGANYGYTF,TGCGCCAGCAGCTTGTTTCCCGGAGCTAACTATGGCTACACCTTC,few,TRBJ1-2,TRBV5-1,.
CASSQDFWGANVLTF,TGTGCCAGCAGCCAAGATTTTTGGGGGGCCAACGTCCTGACTTTC,.,TRBJ2-6,TRBV3-1,.
CAISEGGLPSYNEQFF,TGTGCCATCAGTGAGGGGGGACTACCCTCCTACAATGAGCAGTTCTTC,few,TRBJ2-1,TRBV10-3,TRBD2
CSAPLGVNNYGYTF,TGCAGTGCCCCCCTCGGGGTTAATAACTATGGCTACACCTTC,.,TRBJ1-2,TRBV20-1,.
CASSSRQSTPYNEQFF,TGTGCCAGCAGCAGTAGACAGAGTACACCTTACAATGAGCAGTTCTTC,.,TRBJ2-1,TRBV5-6,.
CASSFEGGNQPQHF,TGTGCCAGCAGTTTCGAAGGGGGCAATCAGCCCCAGCATTTT,.,TRBJ1-5,TRBV12-3/TRBV12-4,.
CSATSASTDTQYF,TGCAGTGCCACTAGCGCTAGCACAGATACGCAGTATTTT,.,TRBJ2-3,TRBV20-1,TRBD2
CASSTDGRNTIYF,TGTGCCAGCAGTACCGACGGCAGAAACACCATATATTTT,.,TRBJ1-3,TRBV6-6,.
CASSRLAGADTQYF,TGTGCCAGCAGTCGACTAGCGGGAGCAGATACGCAGTATTTT,.,TRBJ2-3,TRBV6-6,TRBD2
CSASGQPRGTGREETQYF,TGCAGTGCTAGCGGGCAACCTCGAGGGACAGGGAGGGAAGAGACCCAGTACTTC,.,TRBJ2-5,TRBV20-1,TRBD1
CASSLDAYSNQPQHF,TGCGCCAGCAGCTTGGATGCTTATAGCAATCAGCCCCAGCATTTT,.,TRBJ1-5,TRBV5-1,.
CASSLGGLAGGRGEQFF,TGTGCCAGCAGCTTAGGGGGGCTAGCGGGAGGTCGCGGTGAGCAGTTCTTC,.,TRBJ2-1,TRBV7-9,TRBD2
CATEGTPMRYTF,TGTGCCACCGAGGGGACACCTATGCGCTACACCTTC,few,TRBJ1-2,TRBV15,.
CASSRQQTNEKLFF,TGTGCCAGCAGTCGACAGCAAACTAATGAAAAACTGTTTTTT,few,TRBJ1-4,TRBV27,.
CASSQNWVLGDTQYF,TGTGCCAGCAGCCAAAATTGGGTCCTCGGGGATACGCAGTATTTT,.,TRBJ2-3,TRBV3-1,.
CAITRGGDSYEQYF,TGTGCCATCACCCGGGGTGGGGACTCCTACGAGCAGTACTTC,.,TRBJ2-7,TRBV10-3,.
CASSRARTPYEQYF,TGTGCCAGCAGTCGGGCCCGGACTCCCTACGAGCAGTACTTC,.,TRBJ2-7,TRBV6-5,.
CASSSPGLVNEQYF,TGTGCCAGCAGTTCGCCGGGACTAGTAAACGAGCAGTACTTC,few,TRBJ2-7,TRBV27,TRBD2
CVSSLGGLGTDTQYF,TGTGTCAGCAGCCTGGGGGGGCTGGGCACAGATACGCAGTATTTT,.,TRBJ2-3,TRBV7-9,.
CASSAPSQWEMGRKHYEQYF,TGTGCCAGCAGTGCCCCTTCACAATGGGAGATGGGGCGAAAGCACTACGAGCAGTACTTC,.,TRBJ2-7,TRBV6-4,.
CASSPRGGFGYGYTF,TGTGCCAGCAGCCCCCGGGGGGGATTTGGCTATGGCTACACCTTC,.,TRBJ1-2,TRBV7-8,.
CSVVTGYNNEQFF,TGCAGCGTTGTGACAGGGTACAACAATGAGCAGTTCTTC,.,TRBJ2-1,TRBV29-1,TRBD1
CASSQGWDRGLSRSYEQYF,TGTGCCAGCAGCCAGGGCTGGGACAGGGGGTTAAGCCGCTCCTACGAGCAGTACTTC,.,TRBJ2-7,TRBV11-2,TRBD1
CASSPTPLRDRVYEQYF,TGTGCCAGCAGTCCTACCCCCTTGCGGGACAGGGTTTACGAGCAGTACTTC,.,TRBJ2-7,TRBV12-3/TRBV12-4,TRBD1
CSARGATSGGGRSLNTDTQYF,TGCAGTGCTAGAGGTGCGACTAGCGGGGGGGGAAGATCGCTAAACACAGATACGCAGTATTTT,.,TRBJ2-3,TRBV20-1,TRBD2
CASSFPGLGYEQYF,TGTGCCAGCAGCTTTCCAGGACTGGGGTACGAGCAGTACTTC,few,TRBJ2-7,TRBV5-6,.
CASSLAVLAGGPETQYF,TGTGCCAGCAGCTTAGCGGTCCTAGCGGGGGGGCCGGAGACCCAGTACTTC,.,TRBJ2-5,TRBV7-2,TRBD2
CASSTSGGRDTQYF,TGTGCCAGCAGCACTAGCGGGGGAAGAGATACGCAGTATTTT,.,TRBJ2-3,TRBV9,TRBD2
CASSLAPGSAYEQYF,TGTGCCAGCAGCCTTGCTCCCGGGTCTGCCTACGAGCAGTACTTC,.,TRBJ2-7,TRBV5-5,.
CASSFLLGGDGYTF,TGTGCCAGCAGCTTTCTCTTGGGGGGTGATGGCTACACCTTC,few,TRBJ1-2,TRBV5-5,.
CASSASTDRQYF,TGTGCCAGCAGTGCTAGCACAGATAGGCAGTATTTT,.,TRBJ2-3,TRBV2,.